The rows below give T cell receptor beta chains drawn from one sample of a study of blood T cell repertoires in COVID-19. The method was immunoSEQ multiplex PCR; TCRdb's version includes in-frame clones alone and lacks a portion of them. The table lists a few hundred thousand clones, around nine tenths of them singletons. The sequencing input was PBMCs or T cells enriched from blood (not recorded which). These receptors all come from a woman aged 35 to 49 who had recovered from COVID-19. The CDR3 runs from the conserved cysteine through the conserved F or W. D genes are given only for firm matches. Part of the rows lack a size; the others show once, few, many or a class for expanded clones.

d_call: .
cdr3_length: 14
clone_size: .
j_call: TRBJ1-5
v_call: TRBV4-3
cdr3_aa: CASSQDRGIQPQHF
cdr3_nt: TGCGCCAGCAGCCAAGATCGGGGGATTCAGCCCCAGCATTTT

d_call: TRBD1
cdr3_length: 13
clone_size: .
j_call: TRBJ2-2
v_call: TRBV30
cdr3_aa: CAFGTANTGELFF
cdr3_nt: TGTGCCTTCGGGACAGCGAACACCGGGGAGCTGTTTTTT

d_call: TRBD1
cdr3_length: 17
clone_size: once
j_call: TRBJ1-2
v_call: TRBV4-3
cdr3_aa: CASSQDMTGGAYYGYTF
cdr3_nt: TGCGCCAGCAGCCAAGATATGACAGGGGGCGCCTACTATGGCTACACCTTC

d_call: TRBD2
cdr3_length: 17
clone_size: .
j_call: TRBJ2-2
v_call: TRBV3-1/TRBV3-2
cdr3_aa: CASSHTLAGGYTGELFF
cdr3_nt: TGTGCCAGCAGCCATACACTAGCGGGAGGTTATACCGGGGAGCTGTTTTTT

d_call: TRBD2
cdr3_length: 17
clone_size: .
j_call: TRBJ2-1
v_call: TRBV19
cdr3_aa: CASSIEGTSGSYNEQFF
cdr3_nt: TGTGCCAGTAGTATAGAGGGGACTAGCGGGAGCTACAATGAGCAGTTCTTC

d_call: .
cdr3_length: 17
clone_size: .
j_call: TRBJ2-1
v_call: TRBV11-3
cdr3_aa: CASSLDRSRGSYNEQFF
cdr3_nt: TGTGCCAGCAGCTTAGATCGGTCACGGGGCTCCTACAATGAGCAGTTCTTC

d_call: .
cdr3_length: 14
clone_size: .
j_call: TRBJ1-1
v_call: TRBV4-1
cdr3_aa: CASSWLAGGTEAFF
cdr3_nt: TGCGCCAGCAGCTGGCTGGCCGGGGGGACTGAAGCTTTCTTT

d_call: TRBD2
cdr3_length: 17
clone_size: .
j_call: TRBJ2-7
v_call: TRBV7-2
cdr3_aa: CASSLISGGPSSYEQYF
cdr3_nt: TGTGCCAGCAGCTTGATTAGCGGGGGACCGAGCTCCTACGAGCAGTACTTC

d_call: .
cdr3_length: 16
clone_size: .
j_call: TRBJ1-2
v_call: TRBV18
cdr3_aa: CASSPPSSTVLYGYTF
cdr3_nt: TGTGCCAGCTCACCACCTTCCTCGACAGTACTCTATGGCTACACCTTC

d_call: .
cdr3_length: 16
clone_size: .
j_call: TRBJ1-1
v_call: TRBV4-1
cdr3_aa: CASSFRGRGENTEAFF
cdr3_nt: TGCGCCAGCAGCTTTCGAGGGAGGGGCGAGAACACTGAAGCTTTCTTT

d_call: TRBD2
cdr3_length: 15
clone_size: .
j_call: TRBJ2-7
v_call: TRBV6-2/TRBV6-3
cdr3_aa: CASSYSTSGRGEQYF
cdr3_nt: TGTGCCAGCAGTTACTCGACTAGCGGGAGGGGCGAGCAGTACTTC

d_call: .
cdr3_length: 13
clone_size: once
j_call: TRBJ2-7
v_call: TRBV10-3
cdr3_aa: CAAAPTNSYEGYF
cdr3_nt: TGTGCCGCGGCCCCTACCAATTCCTACGAGGGGTACTTC

d_call: TRBD2
cdr3_length: 14
clone_size: .
j_call: TRBJ2-3
v_call: TRBV18
cdr3_aa: CASSKGGSTDTQYF
cdr3_nt: TGTGCCAGCTCTAAGGGCGGGAGTACAGATACGCAGTATTTT

d_call: TRBD1
cdr3_length: 15
clone_size: .
j_call: TRBJ2-1
v_call: TRBV6-5
cdr3_aa: CASRRGQGRLIEQFF
cdr3_nt: TGTGCCAGTCGGCGGGGACAGGGAAGACTCATTGAGCAGTTCTTC

d_call: .
cdr3_length: 11
clone_size: .
j_call: TRBJ2-7
v_call: TRBV5-5
cdr3_aa: CASSLRHEQYF
cdr3_nt: TGTGCCAGCAGCTTGCGTCACGAGCAGTACTTC

d_call: TRBD1
cdr3_length: 16
clone_size: .
j_call: TRBJ2-1
v_call: TRBV27
cdr3_aa: CASNLVGTGERDEQFF
cdr3_nt: TGTGCCAGCAACCTTGTTGGGACAGGGGAGCGGGATGAGCAGTTCTTC

d_call: .
cdr3_length: 16
clone_size: once
j_call: TRBJ1-5
v_call: TRBV4-3
cdr3_aa: CASSQDLAGFNQPQHF
cdr3_nt: TGCGCCAGCAGCCAAGATTTGGCAGGATTCAATCAGCCCCAGCATTTT

d_call: .
cdr3_length: 14
clone_size: .
j_call: TRBJ1-2
v_call: TRBV28
cdr3_aa: CASSLRTGHYGYTF
cdr3_nt: TGTGCCAGCAGTTTACGTACAGGGCACTATGGCTACACCTTC

d_call: .
cdr3_length: 15
clone_size: .
j_call: TRBJ2-1
v_call: TRBV7-6
cdr3_aa: CASSSGTGSYNEQFF
cdr3_nt: TGTGCCAGCAGCTCCGGGACTGGCTCCTACAATGAGCAGTTCTTC

d_call: .
cdr3_length: 11
clone_size: once
j_call: TRBJ1-1
v_call: TRBV20-1
cdr3_aa: CSALGGTSAFF
cdr3_nt: TGCAGTGCGCTAGGCGGGACTAGCGCTTTCTTT

d_call: .
cdr3_length: 15
clone_size: once
j_call: TRBJ1-3
v_call: TRBV10-2
cdr3_aa: CASSESPGPGNTIYF
cdr3_nt: TGCGCCAGCAGTGAGTCTCCAGGGCCTGGAAACACCATATATTTT

d_call: TRBD1
cdr3_length: 15
clone_size: few
j_call: TRBJ1-4
v_call: TRBV19
cdr3_aa: CASSRDSLLNEKLFF
cdr3_nt: TGTGCCAGTAGTAGGGACAGCCTTTTAAATGAAAAACTGTTTTTT

d_call: .
cdr3_length: 14
clone_size: .
j_call: TRBJ1-1
v_call: TRBV11-2
cdr3_aa: CASSDSRSDTEAFF
cdr3_nt: TGTGCCAGCAGCGACAGTAGGTCGGACACTGAAGCTTTCTTT

d_call: TRBD1
cdr3_length: 15
clone_size: .
j_call: TRBJ2-3
v_call: TRBV18
cdr3_aa: CASSDTGDRTDTQYF
cdr3_nt: TGTGCCAGCTCGGACACAGGGGATCGAACAGATACGCAGTATTTT

d_call: TRBD2
cdr3_length: 16
clone_size: .
j_call: TRBJ2-7
v_call: TRBV6-1
cdr3_aa: CASSEGLADALYEQYF
cdr3_nt: TGTGCCAGCAGTGAGGGACTAGCGGACGCCCTCTACGAGCAGTACTTC

d_call: TRBD1
cdr3_length: 14
clone_size: .
j_call: TRBJ2-1
v_call: TRBV24-1
cdr3_aa: CATSEGGFYNEQFF
cdr3_nt: TGTGCCACCAGTGAAGGGGGCTTCTACAATGAGCAGTTCTTC

d_call: .
cdr3_length: 16
clone_size: .
j_call: TRBJ1-2
v_call: TRBV15
cdr3_aa: CATSRHRQGGQDGYTF
cdr3_nt: TGTGCCACCAGCAGGCATCGGCAGGGAGGGCAAGATGGCTACACCTTC

d_call: TRBD1
cdr3_length: 16
clone_size: .
j_call: TRBJ1-5
v_call: TRBV4-1
cdr3_aa: CASSQDETGGGQPQHF
cdr3_nt: TGCGCCAGCAGCCAAGATGAGACAGGGGGCGGTCAGCCCCAGCATTTT

d_call: .
cdr3_length: 12
clone_size: .
j_call: TRBJ2-1
v_call: TRBV12-3/TRBV12-4
cdr3_aa: CASSPTRNEQFF
cdr3_nt: TGTGCCAGCAGTCCCACTAGAAATGAGCAGTTCTTC

d_call: TRBD1
cdr3_length: 13
clone_size: .
j_call: TRBJ2-7
v_call: TRBV23-1
cdr3_aa: CAVTSGQGSEQYF
cdr3_nt: TGCGCCGTAACCTCGGGACAGGGGAGCGAGCAGTACTTC

d_call: TRBD2
cdr3_length: 18
clone_size: few
j_call: TRBJ2-7
v_call: TRBV27
cdr3_aa: CASSSSKSGTSRSYEQYF
cdr3_nt: TGTGCCAGCAGTTCCTCCAAATCCGGGACTAGCCGATCCTACGAGCAGTACTTC

d_call: .
cdr3_length: 17
clone_size: .
j_call: TRBJ2-6
v_call: TRBV4-2
cdr3_aa: CASTNGVGYSGANVLTF
cdr3_nt: TGTGCCAGTACCAACGGGGTTGGTTACTCTGGGGCCAACGTCCTGACTTTC

d_call: TRBD1
cdr3_length: 13
clone_size: .
j_call: TRBJ1-1
v_call: TRBV10-3
cdr3_aa: CAIRQGARTEAFF
cdr3_nt: TGTGCCATCAGGCAGGGGGCTCGGACTGAAGCTTTCTTT

d_call: .
cdr3_length: 13
clone_size: .
j_call: TRBJ1-2
v_call: TRBV11-2
cdr3_aa: CASSSTANYGYTF
cdr3_nt: TGTGCCAGCAGCTCGACAGCTAACTATGGCTACACCTTC

d_call: TRBD2
cdr3_length: 18
clone_size: .
j_call: TRBJ2-1
v_call: TRBV7-2
cdr3_aa: CASSDNAWPSGAYNEQFF
cdr3_nt: TGTGCCAGCAGCGACAACGCCTGGCCTAGCGGAGCCTACAATGAGCAGTTCTTC

d_call: .
cdr3_length: 15
clone_size: .
j_call: TRBJ1-1
v_call: TRBV18
cdr3_aa: CASSPPPDSPTEAFF
cdr3_nt: TGTGCCAGCTCACCACCTCCAGACAGCCCCACTGAAGCTTTCTTT

d_call: .
cdr3_length: 15
clone_size: .
j_call: TRBJ1-3
v_call: TRBV5-4
cdr3_aa: CASSLAVSSGNTIYF
cdr3_nt: TGTGCCAGCAGCTTGGCCGTCAGCTCTGGAAACACCATATATTTT

d_call: TRBD2
cdr3_length: 14
clone_size: .
j_call: TRBJ2-1
v_call: TRBV2
cdr3_aa: CASYLSGSSGKQFF
cdr3_nt: TGTGCCAGCTACCTCAGCGGGAGTTCAGGCAAGCAGTTCTTC

d_call: TRBD1
cdr3_length: 15
clone_size: .
j_call: TRBJ1-5
v_call: TRBV7-9
cdr3_aa: CAISRDRGSNQPQHF
cdr3_nt: TGTGCCATTTCCAGGGACAGGGGGAGCAATCAGCCCCAGCATTTT

d_call: TRBD2
cdr3_length: 16
clone_size: .
j_call: TRBJ2-3
v_call: TRBV7-6
cdr3_aa: CASSLGGTSGTDTQYF
cdr3_nt: TGTGCCAGCAGCTTAGGGGGGACTAGCGGGACAGATACGCAGTATTTT

d_call: .
cdr3_length: 12
clone_size: .
j_call: TRBJ1-5
v_call: TRBV19
cdr3_aa: CATYRVGQPQHF
cdr3_nt: TGTGCCACCTACAGGGTAGGACAGCCCCAGCATTTT

d_call: TRBD1
cdr3_length: 13
clone_size: .
j_call: TRBJ1-2
v_call: TRBV27
cdr3_aa: CASSSGQAYGYTF
cdr3_nt: TGTGCCAGCAGTTCCGGACAGGCCTATGGCTACACCTTC

d_call: TRBD2
cdr3_length: 15
clone_size: .
j_call: TRBJ2-7
v_call: TRBV11-2
cdr3_aa: CASSKGIAGDYEQYF
cdr3_nt: TGTGCCAGCAGTAAGGGGATAGCGGGAGATTACGAGCAGTACTTC

d_call: .
cdr3_length: 15
clone_size: .
j_call: TRBJ2-1
v_call: TRBV19
cdr3_aa: CASSIDGGWYNEQFF
cdr3_nt: TGTGCCAGTAGTATAGACGGAGGATGGTACAATGAGCAGTTCTTC